Listed below are T cell receptor beta chains from one sample, sequenced in a study of tumor-infiltrating lymphocytes in oesophageal squamous cell carcinoma. Via MiXCR, TCRdb re-called the PCR reads, giving one row per CDR3 protein. The table includes about 10,000 distinct CDR3 sequences, around three fifths detected once. Sequencing was performed on esophageal tumor tissue. The source of these receptors is a female donor with esophageal squamous cell carcinoma. CDR3s include the opening cysteine and the closing phenylalanine or tryptophan. Each record gives: V gene, J gene, CDR3 length, CDR3 protein.

TRBV28	NA	15	CASRTGGTGFDEQYF
TRBV24-1	NA	15	CATSDPRQGAYEQYF
TRBV7-3	TRBJ2-1	11	CASSSANEQFF
TRBV20-1	NA	15	CSARDQGVNSYEQYF
TRBV28	TRBJ2-3	16	CASSAAWEVGTDTQYF
TRBV11-3	TRBJ2-1	15	CASSRLGSSYNEQFF
TRBV7-2	TRBJ2-7	15	CASSLGLTLTLAQYF
TRBV19	TRBJ2-1	15	CASSPTGGAYNEQFF
TRBV7-3	NA	14	CASSLVAGLETQYF
TRBV11-1	TRBJ2-1	15	CASSSDLGWGDEQFF
TRBV7-9	TRBJ2-5	14	CASSLASSYNEQYF
TRBV6-5	TRBJ2-6	16	CASKVQGASGANVLTF
TRBV28	NA	14	CASSFVPLELTQYF
TRBV6-6	NA	12	CASTQETYEQYF
TRBV7-2	NA	15	CASSPGTSSYNEQYF
TRBV6-1	NA	15	CASSEMGQGKGEQYF
TRBV28	TRBJ1-3	15	CASSSQGAGGNTIYF
TRBV7-3	TRBJ2-6	14	CASSVNSGANVLTF
TRBV7-3	TRBJ2-5	13	CASSLVAANEQYF
TRBV4-1	TRBJ1-1	14	CASSQPLINTEAFF
TRBV24-1	TRBJ2-1	14	CATSGATSENEQFF
TRBV24-1	NA	13	CATSDWQGNGYTF
TRBV7-6	NA	13	CASSFGYQETQYF
TRBV24-1	TRBJ2-3	16	CATSDAGTSGTDTQYF
TRBV7-2	TRBJ2-1	16	CASSHPGLAVYNEQFF
TRBV15	TRBJ2-7	14	CATSRETGGYEQYF
TRBV7-2	TRBJ1-2	11	CASTLALGYTF
TRBV7-2	TRBJ1-1	15	CASSSRGTANTEAFF
TRBV7-3	TRBJ2-3	15	CASSSYQGARDTQYF
TRBV28	TRBJ1-2	15	CASSLGSQGWYGYTF
TRBV6-2/TRBV6-3	TRBJ2-1	11	CASWTGYEQYF
TRBV7-9	TRBJ1-6	14	CASSSYRRHYEQYF
TRBV6-6	TRBJ1-1	11	CASSALHQAFF
TRBV7-7	NA	13	CASSLYRQETQYF
TRBV5-3	NA	14	CASSLAGGQETQYF
TRBV7-6	TRBJ2-7	11	CASSPGTEQYF
TRBV7-9	TRBJ1-5	14	CASSHPGPNQPQHF
TRBV7-2	TRBJ2-5	13	CASSLSRQETQYF
TRBV7-2	TRBJ2-1	15	CASRTTGSSYNEQFF
TRBV12-3/TRBV12-4	NA	14	CASSKQGAYTEAFF
TRBV19	NA	15	CASSIVVDSSYEQYF